This TCR beta chain was recovered during a study of identical twins. There were only healthy Caucasians among the donors. Study results and caveats: A lower insertion count was a feature of abundant cord blood beta clonotypes, with no such feature in memory repertoires.

Of note for this clonotype: Antigen specificity is unknown.

This CDR3 is 12 amino acids long. V was pared by 6 bases and J by 5 bases, with 10 bases between. Each CDR3 protein is one row after TCRdb ran MiXCR on the 5' RACE reads. The data contain over 600,000 distinct CDR3 sequences, 21% of them singletons. The same data also contributed to another study, on T cells expressing NK-cell markers. That study reports: Each of 5 to 7 donors carried dominant NKG2C+ clonotypes accounting for about 1.0-8% of CD8+ T cells.

The material sequenced was PBMCs. The sequence derives from a woman aged 18-29 years in good health. The chain carries TRBV12-3 or TRBV12-4 and TRBJ2-5, with a tentative D call TRBD1 (5 bases). CDR3 bases: TGTGCCAGCAGACGGACAAGTGAGACCCAGTACTTC. Protein: CASRRTSETQYF.